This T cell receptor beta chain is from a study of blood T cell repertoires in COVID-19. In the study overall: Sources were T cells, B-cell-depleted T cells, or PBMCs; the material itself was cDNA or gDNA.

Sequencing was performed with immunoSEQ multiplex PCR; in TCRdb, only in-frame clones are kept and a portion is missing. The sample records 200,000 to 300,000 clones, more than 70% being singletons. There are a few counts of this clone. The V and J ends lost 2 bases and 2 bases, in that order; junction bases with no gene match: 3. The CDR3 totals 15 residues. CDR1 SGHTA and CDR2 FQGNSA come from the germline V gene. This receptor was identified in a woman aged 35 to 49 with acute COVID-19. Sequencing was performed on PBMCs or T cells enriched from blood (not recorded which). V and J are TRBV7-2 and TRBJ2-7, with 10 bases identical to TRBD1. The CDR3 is CASSLLGTGAYEQYF. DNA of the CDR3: TGTGCCAGCAGCTTACTTGGGACAGGGGCCTACGAGCAGTACTTC.